This T cell receptor (beta chain) is drawn from a study of blood T cells in healthy people across ages. Study in general: The capture of about one barcoded beta molecule per two T cells was achieved by template switching. Study-level findings and limits: Calculation of diversity from one million T cells yielded estimates considered to be underestimates.

With a J-beta primer mix and a sample-barcoded 5' primer, a second PCR ran about 6 to 11 cycles. MiXCR, applied by TCRdb to the 5' RACE reads, yields one record per CDR3 protein. The sample holds around 520,000 distinct CDR3 sequences, roughly a quarter seen once. To note about this clonotype: Its antigen remains unknown.

V was clipped by 3 bases and J by 6 bases, with 9 bases between them. Germline values: CDR1 SGHTA, CDR2 FQGNSA. The CDR3 loop spans 13 amino acids. These data also featured in a second study, about T cells of mothers and their children. That study reports: The study sampled a few healthy Caucasian mothers and their six children. Sequencing revealed no T cell clones that were persistent and microchimeric.

Sequenced: blood. This clonotype originated in a boy younger than 10 in good health. V gene TRBV7-2 combines with J gene TRBJ1-3; D unresolved. CDR3 sequence reads: CASSFQSANTIYF. The CDR3 nucleotides are TGTGCCAGCAGCTTCCAGTCGGCAAACACCATATATTTT.